This TCR beta chain is from a study of CD8 T cells in ankylosing spondylitis. CDR1 MNHNS and CDR2 SASEGT come from the germline V gene. This CDR3 region has 13 residues. J lost 9 bases, V lost 5 bases, and 6 bases had no gene match. This clonotype was detected many times. Its antigen is still unknown. Findings and caveats of the study: About eight highly homologous variants made up a TCR beta motif that seemed to typify ankylosing spondylitis blood.

Libraries for TCR beta were made by quantitative 5'-RACE with molecular barcodes. In TCRdb, the 5' RACE reads were re-called with MiXCR into one record per CDR3 protein. The sample gives 500,000 or so distinct CDR3 sequences, approximately 5% of which show up once; under 4.5% is in the top ten. This clonotype was sampled from a male donor with ankylosing spondylitis. The sample consisted of blood, either unsorted or a sorted T cell fraction (not recorded which). The chain uses TRBV6-1 and TRBJ2-3; TRBD2 aligns across 9 bases. The DNA of the CDR3 is TGTGCCAGCAGTAAGCTAGCGGGGAAAACGCAGTATTTT. This sequence encodes CASSKLAGKTQYF.